Shown below are 18 T cell receptor beta chains from a single sample sequenced in a study of T-cell memory formation after mild COVID-19. TCRdb reanalysed the 5' RACE reads using MiXCR and keeps one entry per CDR3 protein. Of 550,000 to 700,000 distinct CDR3 sequences in the sample, more than 15% are singletons; the top ten hold around 11%. Sequenced input: PBMCs or a T cell subset sorted from them (not recorded which). All receptors come from an adult woman who had mild COVID-19 (a few samples of this study predate the infection). Cell type and time point are not known.

This clonotype was seen a handful of times. V and J are TRBV11-2 and TRBJ2-5; 9 bases map to TRBD2. The germline V gene encodes CDR1 SGHAT and CDR2 FQNNGV. The CDR3 is 16 amino acids. V lost 0 bases and J lost 4; bases outside the gene matches: 6. The chain's CDR3 is CASSLEVAGDRETQYF. The CDR3 DNA is TGTGCCAGCAGCTTAGAGGTAGCGGGAGATCGAGAGACCCAGTACTTC.

The sample holds a few counts of this clonotype. The V gene is TRBV6-6, the J gene TRBJ1-1; 9 nucleotides align to TRBD1. Per germline, CDR1 MNHNY and CDR2 SVGAGI (reference sequence). V shed 4 bases and J 1 base; nucleotides not matched to a gene: 7. This CDR3 has 16 residues. CDR3 DNA sequence: TGTGCCAGCAGTTCACTCTGGGACAGGGCGAACACTGAAGCTTTCTTT. Protein sequence: CASSSLWDRANTEAFF.

V and J are TRBV7-8 and TRBJ2-6; 8 positions match TRBD1. Germline CDR1 reads SGHVS; CDR2 reads FQNEAQ. This CDR3 spans 19 amino acids. V dropped 5 bases and J dropped 4; count of bases not matched to a gene: 16. The CDR3 protein is CASSPGSGQGLSGANVLTF. The CDR3 region has the DNA TGTGCCAGCAGCCCGGGAAGCGGACAGGGCCTCTCCGGGGCCAACGTCCTGACTTTC.

This clonotype appeared a single time. The V call is TRBV5-1, the J call TRBJ2-5, with D possibly matching TRBD2 (5 bases). In germline, CDR1 is SGHRS, CDR2 YFSETQ. This CDR3 is built from 14 residues. V was trimmed by 4 bases and J by 1 base, leaving 11 bases between them. The CDR3 bases are TGCGCCAGCAGCCTCACTAGACTCCAAGAGACCCAGTACTTC. Its protein product is CASSLTRLQETQYF.

Turning to this clonotype: It is unclear where the CDR3 begins or ends on the DNA, so no DNA is shown, and the CDR3 is as TCRdb lists it. The chain has TRBV7-9 and TRBJ2-3. The CDR3 region is 17 residues in length, termini included. CDR1 SEHNR and CDR2 FQNEAQ come from the germline V gene (reference sequence). The CDR3 sequence: CASSLSLYLGSTDTQYF.

This rearrangement joins TRBV29-1 to TRBJ1-2; the D gene is possibly TRBD1 (6 bases). The germline V gene encodes CDR1 SQVTM and CDR2 ANQGSEA. Trimming removed 7 bases at V and 8 bases at J, with 17 bases between. The length of the CDR3 is 12 residues. As DNA, the CDR3 is TGCAGCGCTCTTCGAGGGGGAGCAGGCTACACCTTC. It yields the protein CSALRGGAGYTF.

This clonotype was observed a few times. V and J are TRBV19 and TRBJ2-3, with D uncertain. Germline CDR1 is LNHDA and CDR2 is SQIVND (reference sequence). V was cut by 2 bases and J by 2 bases, with 2 bases left in between. The CDR3 length is 12 residues. The CDR3 sequence: CASSIHTDTQYF. CDR3 sequence (DNA): TGTGCCAGTAGTATACACACAGATACGCAGTATTTT.

This chain joins TRBV3-1 and TRBJ2-7; TRBD2 agrees at 9 bases. The CDR3 is made up of 16 amino acids. Trimming at V came to 0 bases and at J to 4 bases, leaving 7 bases not matched to a gene. Per germline, CDR1 LGHDT and CDR2 YNNKEL (reference sequence). The CDR3 sequence: CASSQDWASGKYEQYF. The CDR3 coding sequence is TGTGCCAGCAGCCAAGATTGGGCTAGCGGGAAGTACGAGCAGTACTTC.

The chain couples TRBV27 to TRBJ2-6, with 9 bases lining up with TRBD1. The CDR3 is 19 residues long. Germline V gene sequence: CDR1 MNHEY, CDR2 SMNVEV (reference sequence). V was clipped by 7 bases and J by 0 bases; unmatched bases: 13. The DNA for the CDR3 is TGTGCCAGCATATGGGGGAGGACAGGGGATCACTCTGGGGCCAACGTCCTGACTTTC. Its translation is CASIWGRTGDHSGANVLTF.

CDR3 coding DNA: TGTGCCAGCAGGGCGGGACAAAGCTCACCCCTCCACTTT. It codes for CASRAGQSSPLHF. V is TRBV6-6 and J is TRBJ1-6; D perhaps matches TRBD1 (6 bases). The CDR3 is made up of 13 amino acids. The ends were cut back, 6 bases at V and 10 bases at J, with 13 bases in the middle. Germline-derived CDR1 and CDR2 are MNHNY and SVGAGI (reference sequence).

This chain links TRBV6-5 with TRBJ1-3; D may be TRBD1 (6 bases). Trimming took 5 bases from V and 5 from J, leaving 13 bases between them. CDR1 and CDR2 from the germline V gene are MNHEY and SVGAGI. This CDR3 has 14 amino acids. CDR3 bases: TGTGCCAGCAGTCGACTCGGACAGCGAAACACCATATATTTT. Its protein product is CASSRLGQRNTIYF.

CDR3 nucleotide sequence: TGTGCCAGCAGCCAAGGAGGGAAAGAGCAGTACTTC. Translation: CASSQGGKEQYF. The V gene is TRBV3-1, the J gene TRBJ2-7; tentatively, D is TRBD2 (5 bases). The germline V gene has CDR1 LGHDT and CDR2 YNNKEL (reference sequence). V lost 1 base, J lost 7 bases, and 8 bases lay in between. The CDR3 has 12 residues.

This clonotype has a handful of counts. The rearrangement links TRBV30 to TRBJ1-5, with a weak D call TRBD1 (6 bases). CDR1 and CDR2 (germline): GTSNPN, SVGIG (reference sequence). Deletions cut 2 bases from V and 0 bases from J, with 11 bases between. The CDR3 spans 15 residues. The CDR3 protein is CAWSKGQYSNQPQHF. CDR3 nucleotides: TGTGCCTGGAGTAAAGGACAGTATAGCAATCAGCCCCAGCATTTT.

This clonotype appeared a few times. The chain combines TRBV20-1 with TRBJ1-4; 7 bases agree with TRBD1. Germline values: CDR1 DFQATT, CDR2 SNEGSKA (reference sequence). The CDR3 is made up of 15 amino acids. J gave up 5 bases and V 2 bases, and 8 bases lay outside the gene matches. CDR3 amino acids: CSARPRTGVNEKLFF. The CDR3 DNA sequence: TGCAGTGCTAGACCCCGGACAGGAGTCAATGAAAAACTGTTTTTT.

This clonotype was observed a few times. The chain has TRBV3-1 and TRBJ2-2, with 9 bases that match TRBD2. The CDR3 runs to 13 residues. Germline V lookup: CDR1 LGHDT, CDR2 YNNKEL (reference sequence). Trimming removed 4 bases from V and 6 bases from J; junction bases left unmatched: 0. CDR3 sequence: CASSRTSAGELFF. CDR3 sequence (DNA): TGTGCCAGCAGCCGGACTAGCGCCGGGGAGCTGTTTTTT.

This clonotype was seen ten or more times. V is TRBV29-1 and J is TRBJ2-7, with 11 bases identical to TRBD2. Germline CDR1 reads SQVTM; CDR2 reads ANQGSEA. The J segment lost 2 bases and the V segment lost 7 bases, leaving 4 bases of the junction unmatched. The CDR3 is 13 residues long. The CDR3 protein is CSAGTSGTYEQYF. The DNA for the CDR3 is TGCAGCGCCGGGACTAGCGGTACCTACGAGCAGTACTTC.

This clonotype was picked up a small number of times. V and J are TRBV3-1 and TRBJ2-1; no clear D gene. The length of the CDR3 is 13 residues. Trimming shortened V by 4 bases and J by 6 bases, and 10 bases separated the two germline ends. Germline V gene data show CDR1 as LGHDT and CDR2 as YNNKEL (reference sequence). Here the CDR3 reads CASSRTRSNEQFF. Written as DNA, the CDR3 is TGTGCCAGCAGCCGGACCAGGAGCAATGAGCAGTTCTTC.

This sequence joins TRBV15 and TRBJ2-2; perhaps TRBD2 as D (5 bases). CDR3 length equals 14 residues. The germline gives CDR1 LNHNV, CDR2 YYDKDF (reference sequence). Trimming cost V 0 bases and J 5 bases, with 7 bases left between them. The CDR3 DNA follows: TGTGCCACCAGCAGAGATCCGGGGACCGGGGAGCTGTTTTTT. Amino acids: CATSRDPGTGELFF.